This T cell receptor (beta chain) derives from a study of vaccination effects on CD4 cells after COVID-19. Study-level points and caveats: There was marked clonal contraction among infection- and vaccine-induced clones late after vaccination.

TCRdb's table, derived via immunoSEQ multiplex PCR, lists solely in-frame clones and lacks some. The table shows tens of thousands of clones, with around 85% occurring only once. Using viral peptide pools, the ViraFEST assay grew out antigen-specific CD4+ T cells prior to sequencing. At the end of 10 days of culture, CD4+ T cells were isolated. The vaccine recipients had no prior SARS-CoV-2 infection, with negative nucleocapsid antibodies. Cultures had half their medium replaced with IL-2 medium on days 3 and 7. Trimming cost V 4 bases and J 12 bases; bases outside gene matches: 9. CDR3 length: 12 residues. Germline V CDR1 and CDR2: MNHNY, SVGAGI (reference sequence). A note on this clone: As yet, its antigen is unknown.

This chain connects TRBV6-6 to TRBJ2-7; 7 bases agree with TRBD1. This receptor was identified in a human donor who received a COVID-19 vaccine. The sample was CD4+ T cells from PBMCs cultured with HCoV-229E spike peptides, taken before COVID-19 vaccination. The CDR3 protein is CASSSGQSQVYV. As DNA, the CDR3 is TGTGCCAGCAGTTCGGGACAGTCTCAGGTGTACGTC.